Shown below are 8 T cell receptor beta chains from a single sample sequenced in a study of blood T cell repertoires in COVID-19. TCRdb's copy holds only in-frame clones and misses some; the assay was immunoSEQ multiplex PCR. The sample holds roughly 220,000 clones, roughly 83% seen once. Sequencing input: PBMCs or T cells enriched from blood (not recorded which). All receptors derive from a woman aged 40 to 49 with acute COVID-19.

This rearrangement joins TRBV7-9 to TRBJ1-4; 11 bases fit TRBD1. This CDR3 has 16 residues. V shed 5 bases and J 7 bases; nucleotides not matched to a gene: 9. Germline CDR1 and CDR2: SEHNR and FQNEAQ (reference sequence). This CDR3 reads CASSPGDRGSTEKLFF. In DNA, the CDR3 is TGTGCCAGCAGCCCCGGGGACAGGGGGTCTACTGAAAAACTGTTTTTT.

V is TRBV7-2 and J is TRBJ2-1; D gene unclear. The ends were cut back, 3 bases at V and 5 bases at J, with 11 bases in the middle. Germline CDR1 is SGHTA and CDR2 is FQGNSA. The CDR3 is made up of 14 amino acids. The CDR3 region is CASSFSWQNNEQFF. DNA for the CDR3: TGTGCCAGCAGCTTTAGCTGGCAGAACAATGAGCAGTTCTTC. The full variable domain, with the rest looked up from reference TRBV7-2 and TRBJ2-1, is GAGVSQSPSNKVTEKGKDVELRCDPISGHTALYWYRQSLGQGLEFLIYFQGNSAPDKSGLPSDRFSAERTGGSVSTLTIQRTQQEDSAVYLCASSFSWQNNEQFFGPGTRLTVL.

This clone was recorded a few times. The chain recombines TRBV10-1 with TRBJ2-1; 10 bases line up with TRBD2. Looked up from germline, CDR1 is WNHNN and CDR2 is SYGVQD (reference sequence). The CDR3 length is 15 residues. J gave up 6 bases and V 2 bases, and 4 bases lay outside the gene matches. The CDR3 protein is CASSERSGGRNEQFF. The CDR3, as DNA: TGCGCCAGCAGTGAGCGTAGCGGGGGGCGCAATGAGCAGTTCTTC.

This chain links TRBV7-3 with TRBJ1-2; 10 bases are shared with TRBD1. This CDR3 contains 14 residues. V was pared by 5 bases and J by 8 bases, with 8 bases of the junction left unmatched. Per germline, CDR1 SGHTA and CDR2 FQGTGA. CDR3 in amino acids: CASSPGTGVYGYTF. DNA of the CDR3: TGTGCCAGCAGCCCCGGGACAGGGGTTTACGGCTACACCTTC.

The chain uses TRBV15 and TRBJ1-5; the match to TRBD1 covers 7 bases. V lost 1 base to trimming and J lost 5 bases; unmatched junction nucleotides: 14. CDR1 and CDR2 (germline): LNHNV, YYDKDF (reference sequence). The CDR3 runs 18 residues. CDR3 nucleotide sequence: TGTGCCACCAGCAGAGGGCAAGGCGTGACAGGGAGATATCAGCCCCAGCATTTT. It specifies CATSRGQGVTGRYQPQHF.

This clone was detected only a few times. The chain's CDR3 is CASSLSGQGDSPLHF. In DNA form, the CDR3 reads TGTGCCAGCAGCCTATCTGGACAGGGGGATTCACCCCTCCACTTT. This chain connects TRBV3-1 (or the pseudogene TRBV3-2) to TRBJ1-6, with TRBD1 matching over 10 bases. This CDR3 comprises 15 residues. With 4 bases clipped from V and 8 bases from J, the junction kept 5 bases outside the gene matches. Germline CDR1 and CDR2: LGHDT and YNNKEL (reference sequence).

In the case of this clone: Other nucleotide sequences from this sample produce the same CDR3. The CDR3 spells CASSPGTSGYNEQFF. The DNA of the CDR3 is TGTGCCAGCAGCCCTGGGACTAGCGGTTACAATGAGCAGTTCTTC. The chain couples TRBV7-3 to TRBJ2-1, with TRBD2 matching 11 bases. The CDR3 is 15 amino acids. The germline V gene has CDR1 SGHTA and CDR2 FQGTGA. The ends lost 5 bases at V and 4 bases at J; junction bases unmatched: 4.

This sequence joins TRBV11-2 and TRBJ2-7, with 7 positions matching TRBD2. With 0 bases clipped from V and 1 base from J, the junction kept 6 bases outside the gene matches. CDR1 is SGHAT, CDR2 FQNNGV, per germline. The CDR3 contains 16 residues. The CDR3: CASSLEGGLTSYEQYF. The CDR3 nucleotides read TGTGCCAGCAGCTTAGAGGGAGGGTTGACTTCCTACGAGCAGTACTTC. Filled out from reference TRBV11-2 and TRBJ2-7, the complete variable domain reads EAGVAQSPRYKIIEKRQSVAFWCNPISGHATLYWYQQILGQGPKLLIQFQNNGVVDDSQLPKDRFSAERLKGVDSTLKIQPAKLEDSAVYLCASSLEGGLTSYEQYFGPGTRLTVT.